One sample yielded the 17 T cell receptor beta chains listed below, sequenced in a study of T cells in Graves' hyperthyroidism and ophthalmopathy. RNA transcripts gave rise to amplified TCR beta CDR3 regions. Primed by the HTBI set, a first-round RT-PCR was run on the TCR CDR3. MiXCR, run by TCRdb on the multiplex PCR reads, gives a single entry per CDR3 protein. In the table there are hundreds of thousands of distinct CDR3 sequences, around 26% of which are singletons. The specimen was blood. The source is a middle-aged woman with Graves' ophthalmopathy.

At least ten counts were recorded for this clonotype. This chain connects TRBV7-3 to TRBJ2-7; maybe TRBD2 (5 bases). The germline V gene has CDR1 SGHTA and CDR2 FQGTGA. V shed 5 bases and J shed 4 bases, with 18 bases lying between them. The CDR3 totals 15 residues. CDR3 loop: CASSPGSQGGYEQYF. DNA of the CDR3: TGTGCCAGCAGCCCGGGGAGCCAAGGTGGATACGAGCAGTACTTC.

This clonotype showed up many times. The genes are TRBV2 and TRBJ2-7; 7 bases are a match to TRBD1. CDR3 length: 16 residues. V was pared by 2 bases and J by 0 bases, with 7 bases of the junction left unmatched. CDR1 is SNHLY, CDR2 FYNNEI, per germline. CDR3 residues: CASSEMGDSPSYEQYF. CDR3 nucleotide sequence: TGTGCCAGCAGTGAAATGGGGGACAGTCCCTCCTACGAGCAGTACTTC.

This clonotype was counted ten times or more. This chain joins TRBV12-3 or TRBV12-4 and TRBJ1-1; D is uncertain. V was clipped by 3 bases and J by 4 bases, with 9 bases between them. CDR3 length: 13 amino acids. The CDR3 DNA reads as TGTGCCAGCAGTTTGGGTGGCTTCACTGAAGCTTTCTTT. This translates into CASSLGGFTEAFF.

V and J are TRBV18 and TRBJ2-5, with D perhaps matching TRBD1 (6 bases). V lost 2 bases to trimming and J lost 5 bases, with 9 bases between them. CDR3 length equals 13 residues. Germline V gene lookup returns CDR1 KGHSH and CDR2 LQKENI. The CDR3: CASSPTTGETQYF. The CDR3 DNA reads TGTGCCAGCTCACCAACTACAGGGGAGACCCAGTACTTC.

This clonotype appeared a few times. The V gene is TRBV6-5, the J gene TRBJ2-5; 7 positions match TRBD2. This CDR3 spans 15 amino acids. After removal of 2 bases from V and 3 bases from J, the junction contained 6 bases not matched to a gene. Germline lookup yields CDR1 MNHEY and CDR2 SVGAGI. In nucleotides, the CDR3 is TGTGCCAGCAGTTACGGGGCGGGAGAAGAAGAGACCCAGTACTTC. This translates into CASSYGAGEEETQYF.

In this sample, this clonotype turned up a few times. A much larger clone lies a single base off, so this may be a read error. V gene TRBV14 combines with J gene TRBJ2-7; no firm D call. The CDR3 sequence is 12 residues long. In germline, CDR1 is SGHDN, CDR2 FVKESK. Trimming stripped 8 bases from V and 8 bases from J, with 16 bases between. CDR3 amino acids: CASGVVTSKQYF. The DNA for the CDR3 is TGTGCCAGCGGGGTTGTAACATCGAAGCAGTACTTC.

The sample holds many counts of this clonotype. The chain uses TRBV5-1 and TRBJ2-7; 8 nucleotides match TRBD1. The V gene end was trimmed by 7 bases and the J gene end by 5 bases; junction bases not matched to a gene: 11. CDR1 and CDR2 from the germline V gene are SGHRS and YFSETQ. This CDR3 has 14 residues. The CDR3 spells CASGSTGDGNEQYF. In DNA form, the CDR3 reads TGCGCCAGCGGCTCGACAGGGGACGGCAACGAGCAGTACTTC. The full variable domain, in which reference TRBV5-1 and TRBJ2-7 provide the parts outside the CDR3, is KAGVTQTPRYLIKTRGQQVTLSCSPISGHRSVSWYQQTPGQGLQFLFEYFSETQRNKGNFPGRFSGRQFSNSRSEMNVSTLELGDSALYLCASGSTGDGNEQYFGPGTRLTVT.

The CDR3 protein is CASSVVRDRSYEQYF. The CDR3 DNA reads as TGTGCCAGCAGTGTTGTACGGGACAGATCCTACGAGCAGTACTTC. The chain uses TRBV6-1 and TRBJ2-7; 7 bases align to TRBD1. The CDR3 sequence is 15 residues long. J lost 1 base, V lost 4 bases, and 7 bases had no gene match. Germline CDR1 and CDR2: MNHNS and SASEGT.

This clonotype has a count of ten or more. The CDR3 is CSARVGRAATEAFF. The CDR3 DNA is TGCAGTGCTAGAGTAGGCAGGGCGGCCACTGAAGCTTTCTTT. The rearrangement uses TRBV20-1 and TRBJ1-1; weak D call: TRBD1 (5 bases). The CDR3 loop spans 14 amino acids. Germline loops: CDR1 DFQATT, CDR2 SNEGSKA (reference sequence). V shed 1 base and J shed 4 bases, with 13 bases lying between them.

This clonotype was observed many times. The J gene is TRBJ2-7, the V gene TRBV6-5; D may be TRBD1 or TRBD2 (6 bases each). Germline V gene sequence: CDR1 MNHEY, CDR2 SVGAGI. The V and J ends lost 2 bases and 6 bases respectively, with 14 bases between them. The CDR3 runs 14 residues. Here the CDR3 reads CASSYEPGAVEQYF. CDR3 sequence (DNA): TGTGCCAGCAGTTACGAACCGGGGGCGGTCGAGCAGTACTTC.

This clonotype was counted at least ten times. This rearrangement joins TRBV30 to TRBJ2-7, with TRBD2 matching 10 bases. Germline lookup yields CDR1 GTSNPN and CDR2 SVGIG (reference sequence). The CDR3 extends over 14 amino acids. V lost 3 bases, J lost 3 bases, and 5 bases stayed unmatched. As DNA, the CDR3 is TGTGCCTGGAGCCCCGGACTAGCGGACTACGAGCAGTACTTC. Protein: CAWSPGLADYEQYF.

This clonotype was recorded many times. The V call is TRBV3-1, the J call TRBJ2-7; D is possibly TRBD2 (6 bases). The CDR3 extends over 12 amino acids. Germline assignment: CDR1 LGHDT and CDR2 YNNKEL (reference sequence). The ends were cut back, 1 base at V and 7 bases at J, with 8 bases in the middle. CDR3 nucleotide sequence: TGTGCCAGCAGCCAAGCTCGGGGGGAGCAGTACTTC. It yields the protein CASSQARGEQYF.

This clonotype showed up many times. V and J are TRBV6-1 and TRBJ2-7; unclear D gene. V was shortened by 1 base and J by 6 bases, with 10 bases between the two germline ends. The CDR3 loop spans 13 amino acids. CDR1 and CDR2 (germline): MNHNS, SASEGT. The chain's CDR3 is CASSEGDSLEQYF. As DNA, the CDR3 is TGTGCCAGCAGTGAAGGGGATAGTCTCGAGCAGTACTTC.

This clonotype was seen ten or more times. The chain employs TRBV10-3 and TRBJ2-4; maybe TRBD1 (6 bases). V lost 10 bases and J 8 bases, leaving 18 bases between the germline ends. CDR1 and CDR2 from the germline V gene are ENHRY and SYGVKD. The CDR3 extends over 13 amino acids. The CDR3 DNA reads TGTGCCACCCTCCCGGCAGGGGAATACATTCAGTACTTC. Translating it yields CATLPAGEYIQYF.

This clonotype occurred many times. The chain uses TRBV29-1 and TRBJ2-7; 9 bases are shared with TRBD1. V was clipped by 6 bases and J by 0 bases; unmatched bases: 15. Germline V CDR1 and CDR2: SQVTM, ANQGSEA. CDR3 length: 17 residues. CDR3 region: CSVGFLLGQGSSYEQYF. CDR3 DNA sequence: TGCAGCGTGGGATTTTTACTGGGACAGGGCAGCTCCTACGAGCAGTACTTC.

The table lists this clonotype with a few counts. CDR3 nucleotide sequence: TGTGCCAGCAGTTACTCTAGGCCCACGGCGGGTCAGCCCCAGCATTTT. Amino acids: CASSYSRPTAGQPQHF. The chain recombines TRBV6-5 with TRBJ1-5; D remains unclear. The CDR3 has 16 amino acids. V was cut by 0 bases and J by 6 bases, with 15 bases left in between. CDR1 and CDR2 (germline): MNHEY, SVGAGI.

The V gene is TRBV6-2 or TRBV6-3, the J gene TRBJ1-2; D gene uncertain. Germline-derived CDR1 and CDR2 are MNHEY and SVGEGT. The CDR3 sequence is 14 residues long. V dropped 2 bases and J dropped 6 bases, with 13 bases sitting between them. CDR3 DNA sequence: TGTGCCAGCAGTTACCCCGAGGGTTCGAATGGCTACACCTTC. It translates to CASSYPEGSNGYTF.